Shown below are 9 T cell receptor beta chains from a single sample sequenced in a study of T cells of healthy individuals. TCRdb processed the 5' RACE reads anew with MiXCR; each CDR3 protein has one entry. This sample has tens of thousands of distinct CDR3 sequences, with 3.5% to 5.5% found just once. All receptors come from a human donor in good health.

This clonotype occurred a few times. This sequence joins TRBV6-1 and TRBJ2-3; TRBD1 matches at 9 bases. Germline trimming cut 4 bases from V and 2 bases from J; bases unmatched to any gene: 4. Germline CDR1 and CDR2: MNHNS and SASEGT. The CDR3 is 15 amino acids. The DNA for the CDR3 is TGTGCCAGCAGTGCCCGGGACAGGGACACAGATACGCAGTATTTT. This codes for CASSARDRDTDTQYF.

This clonotype was recorded many times. The chain links TRBV29-1 to TRBJ2-5, with unresolved D. The CDR3 totals 12 residues. Germline lookup yields CDR1 SQVTM and CDR2 ANQGSEA. V lost 4 bases to trimming and J lost 2 bases, with 8 bases between them. CDR3 in amino acids: CSVVPEQETQYF. CDR3 nucleotide sequence: TGCAGCGTTGTTCCGGAGCAAGAGACCCAGTACTTC.

Of note for this clonotype: The CDR3 ends on some other residue instead of the conserved phenylalanine or tryptophan, so this is likely a read error. The DNA is left out, because the CDR3 cannot be placed on it with certainty; the CDR3 is given as TCRdb lists it. V is TRBV2 and J is TRBJ2-7; the table's TRBD2 call for D was not verified on the DNA. Inclusive of both ends, the CDR3 amounts to 12 amino acids. Germline values: CDR1 SNHLY, CDR2 FYNNEI. CDR3 sequence reads: CASMRTDNREYL.

This clonotype has a count of ten or more. The chain combines TRBV2 with TRBJ2-1, with D maybe TRBD1 (5 bases). Per germline, CDR1 SNHLY and CDR2 FYNNEI. The CDR3 runs 13 residues. The V gene lost 9 bases and the J gene lost 4 bases, with 13 bases spanning the gap. CDR3 residues: CASDLTGYNEQFF. As DNA, the CDR3 is TGTGCCAGTGATCTTACAGGATACAATGAGCAGTTCTTC.

The table lists this clonotype with many counts. The chain has TRBV2 and TRBJ1-6, with D unclear. V was shortened by 11 bases and J by 6 bases, with 14 bases between the two germline ends. The CDR3 has 13 amino acids. CDR1 SNHLY and CDR2 FYNNEI come from the germline V gene. CDR3 nucleotides: TGTGCCTCCAAGGTCGCAGTTAATTCACCCCTCCACTTT. Residues: CASKVAVNSPLHF. The entire variable domain, with the rest obtained from reference TRBV2 and TRBJ1-6, is as follows: EPEVTQTPSHQVTQMGQEVILRCVPISNHLYFYWYRQILGQKVEFLVSFYNNEISEKSEIFDDQFSVERPDGSNFTLKIRSTKLEDSAMYFCASKVAVNSPLHFGNGTRLTVT.

This clonotype was detected many times. The chain is built from TRBV7-9 and TRBJ2-5, with TRBD2 matching over 9 bases. Germline V gives CDR1 SEHNR, CDR2 FQNEAQ (reference sequence). The V segment lost 2 bases and the J segment 1 base; nucleotides outside the gene matches: 2. The CDR3 is made up of 15 amino acids. The CDR3 reads CASSLRREGQETQYF. The CDR3 nucleotides read TGTGCCAGCAGCTTAAGGCGGGAGGGCCAAGAGACCCAGTACTTC.

The chain uses TRBV12-3 or TRBV12-4 and TRBJ1-2; 7 bases are shared with TRBD1. The trim removed 5 bases at V and 4 bases at J, leaving 13 bases unmatched. The CDR3 has 16 residues. The CDR3 here is CASSPRARQGSYGYTF. CDR3 in DNA: TGTGCCAGCAGTCCCAGGGCCCGACAGGGTTCCTATGGCTACACCTTC.

The chain recombines TRBV7-9 with TRBJ2-3; D is undetermined. The germline gives CDR1 SEHNR, CDR2 FQNEAQ (reference sequence). The CDR3 is made up of 12 amino acids. V was trimmed by 6 bases and J by 4 bases, leaving 8 bases between them. CDR3 region: CASSHGADTQYF. In DNA form, the CDR3 reads TGTGCCAGCAGTCACGGAGCAGATACGCAGTATTTT.

Ten or more counts support this clonotype. The chain is built from TRBV28 and TRBJ2-1; D unresolved. CDR1 MDHEN and CDR2 SYDVKM come from the germline V gene. The CDR3 is made up of 17 amino acids. Trimming left V 5 bases short and J 1 base short, with 18 bases between. CDR3 in amino acids: CASSTRKAAESYNEQFF. Here the CDR3 DNA reads TGTGCCAGCAGTACAAGGAAGGCAGCCGAATCCTACAATGAGCAGTTCTTC. Variable domain in full (rest from reference TRBV28 and TRBJ2-1): DVKVTQSSRYLVKRTGEKVFLECVQDMDHENMFWYRQDPGLGLRLIYFSYDVKMKEKGDIPEGYSVSREKKERFSLILESASTNQTSMYLCASSTRKAAESYNEQFFGPGTRLTVL.